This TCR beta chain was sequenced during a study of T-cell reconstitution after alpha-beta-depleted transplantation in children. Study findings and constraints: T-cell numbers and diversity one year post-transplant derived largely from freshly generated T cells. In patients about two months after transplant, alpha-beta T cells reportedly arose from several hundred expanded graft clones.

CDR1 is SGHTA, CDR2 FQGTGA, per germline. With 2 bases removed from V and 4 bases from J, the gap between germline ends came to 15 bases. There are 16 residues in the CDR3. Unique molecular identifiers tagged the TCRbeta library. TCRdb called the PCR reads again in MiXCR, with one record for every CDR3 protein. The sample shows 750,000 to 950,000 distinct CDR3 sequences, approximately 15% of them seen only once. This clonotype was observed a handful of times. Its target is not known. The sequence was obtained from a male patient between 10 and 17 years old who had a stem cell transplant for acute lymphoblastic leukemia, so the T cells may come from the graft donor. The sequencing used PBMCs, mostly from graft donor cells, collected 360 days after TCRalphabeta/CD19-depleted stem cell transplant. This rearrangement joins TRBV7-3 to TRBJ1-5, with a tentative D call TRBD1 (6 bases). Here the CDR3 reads CASSLVGTGSNQPQHF. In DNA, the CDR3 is TGTGCCAGCAGCTTAGTTGGTACAGGGAGTAATCAGCCCCAGCATTTT.